These 16 T cell receptor beta chains came from one sample sequenced in a study of blood T cell repertoires in COVID-19 (dated by TCRdb to between 2020 and 2021). Library construction relied on the immunoSEQ multiplex PCR assay. TCRdb took this table from immuneACCESS and kept in-frame rearrangements with V and J called. Such tables lack part of the clones; where checked against another copy, unresolved V genes explain under half of the gap, and the rest is unexplained. Across this sample there are 260,000 or so clones, with around 83% seen only once. The top ten constitute 5.7% of the sample. The specimen was peripheral blood. The receptor source for this set is a man of 80 years or more with acute or convalescent COVID-19.

This chain joins TRBV5-1 and TRBJ2-2; TRBD2 agrees at 7 bases. This CDR3 is built from 16 residues. The ends lost 4 bases at V and 3 bases at J; junction bases unmatched: 9. From germline, CDR1 is SGHRS and CDR2 YFSETQ. CDR3: CASSPLGGSDTGELFF. The CDR3 DNA sequence: TGCGCCAGCAGCCCCTTGGGAGGGTCGGACACCGGGGAGCTGTTTTTT.

The chain carries TRBV20-1 and TRBJ1-1; D may be TRBD1 (5 bases). The CDR3 has 14 amino acids. CDR1 and CDR2 from the germline V gene are DFQATT and SNEGSKA (reference sequence). V dropped 3 bases and J dropped 0 bases, with 11 bases sitting between them. The CDR3 loop is CSASGHLMNTEAFF. The DNA of the CDR3 is TGCAGTGCTAGTGGACATCTGATGAACACTGAAGCTTTCTTT.

This clone has just one count. The CDR3 nucleotides read TGTGCCAGCAGCTTTTTAGGCGTGGGGCCAGAGACCCAGTACTTC. It encodes CASSFLGVGPETQYF. The rearrangement links TRBV7-8 to TRBJ2-5, with TRBD1 as a possible D gene (5 bases). V lost 3 bases to trimming and J lost 4 bases, with 15 bases between them. CDR3 length: 15 residues. Looked up from germline, CDR1 is SGHVS and CDR2 is FQNEAQ.

A single count supports this clone. This sequence joins TRBV28 and TRBJ1-4; the D gene is possibly TRBD1 (6 bases). V shed 2 bases and J shed 8 bases, with 15 bases lying between them. This CDR3 comprises 15 residues. Germline-derived CDR1 and CDR2 are MDHEN and SYDVKM. The CDR3 here is CASSLAGEITEKLFF. In DNA form, the CDR3 reads TGTGCCAGCAGTTTAGCAGGGGAAATTACCGAAAAACTGTTTTTT.

This clone has just one count. V gene TRBV7-3 combines with J gene TRBJ2-2; 7 positions match TRBD1. Germline V gene lookup returns CDR1 SGHTA and CDR2 FQGTGA. The CDR3 extends over 15 amino acids. Trimming removed 1 base from V and 7 bases from J; junction bases left unmatched: 6. The CDR3, as DNA: TGTGCCAGCAGCTTAAATGCAGGGGGTAACGGGGAGCTGTTTTTT. Encoded protein: CASSLNAGGNGELFF.

The rearrangement joins TRBV3-1 (or the pseudogene TRBV3-2) to TRBJ1-1; weak D call: TRBD1 (6 bases). The CDR3 is 14 amino acids. The germline V gene encodes CDR1 LGHDT and CDR2 YNNKEL (reference sequence). V lost 2 bases to trimming and J lost 1 base, with 8 bases between them. The DNA for the CDR3 is TGTGCCAGCAGCCAAAGGACAGAGAACACTGAAGCTTTCTTT. It yields the protein CASSQRTENTEAFF.

The chain has TRBV24-1 and TRBJ2-2, with D tentatively TRBD1 (6 bases). The germline V and J ends were trimmed by 7 bases and 2 bases, with 10 bases remaining between them. Germline assignment: CDR1 KGHDR and CDR2 SFDVKD. The CDR3 spans 14 residues. CDR3: CATSMTGNTGELFF. The DNA for the CDR3 is TGTGCCACCAGCATGACAGGTAACACCGGGGAGCTGTTTTTT.

The rearrangement uses TRBV7-2 and TRBJ1-1, with a possible D match to TRBD1 (5 bases). The CDR3 loop spans 17 amino acids. Trimming cost V 7 bases and J 5 bases, with 26 bases left between them. Per the germline V gene, CDR1 is SGHTA and CDR2 is FQGNSA. The CDR3 sequence is CASTSLIGGPSRTEAFF. In DNA form, the CDR3 reads TGTGCCAGCACCAGCTTAATCGGGGGTCCAAGCCGTACTGAAGCTTTCTTT.

This clone was found once. This rearrangement joins TRBV28 to TRBJ2-7; 9 bases align to TRBD2. Germline V gene sequence: CDR1 MDHEN, CDR2 SYDVKM. The CDR3 is 14 residues long. Trimming cost V 10 bases and J 0 bases; bases outside gene matches: 7. The CDR3 nucleotides read TGTGCCATCACGACTAGCGGTTACTCCTACGAGCAGTACTTC. Amino acids: CAITTSGYSYEQYF.

The chain uses TRBV10-3 and TRBJ1-4; D uncertain. The CDR3 totals 14 residues. V dropped 4 bases and J dropped 4 bases, with 10 bases sitting between them. Germline lookup yields CDR1 ENHRY and CDR2 SYGVKD. CDR3 residues: CAISGGGNNEKLFF. Written as DNA, the CDR3 is TGTGCCATCAGTGGGGGAGGGAATAATGAAAAACTGTTTTTT.

This clone has only a few counts. The chain recombines TRBV27 with TRBJ2-2; TRBD1 might be the D (6 bases). The CDR3 loop spans 16 amino acids. With 6 bases removed from V and 0 bases from J, the gap between germline ends came to 14 bases. Germline V gives CDR1 MNHEY, CDR2 SMNVEV (reference sequence). Here the CDR3 DNA reads TGTGCCAGCAGACTAGGGCAGGGGTCGAACACCGGGGAGCTGTTTTTT. This translates into CASRLGQGSNTGELFF.

The chain has TRBV4-1 and TRBJ2-2, with 8 nucleotides matching TRBD1. V shed 8 bases and J 3 bases; nucleotides not matched to a gene: 2. CDR3 length: 13 amino acids. The germline V gene has CDR1 MGHRA and CDR2 YSYEKL. The DNA for the CDR3 is TGCGCCAGCGGGACAGGACACACCGGGGAGCTGTTTTTT. Its protein is CASGTGHTGELFF.

V and J are TRBV4-2 and TRBJ2-5; TRBD2 aligns across 7 bases. Germline assignment: CDR1 LGHNA and CDR2 YNFKEQ. V shed 0 bases and J 3 bases; nucleotides not matched to a gene: 7. The CDR3 contains 16 residues. The CDR3 DNA reads as TGTGCCAGCAGCCAAGACGGCTCGAGCGGGGAAGAGACCCAGTACTTC. It translates to CASSQDGSSGEETQYF.

The chain links TRBV19 to TRBJ2-4; 9 bases fit TRBD1. Germline assignment: CDR1 LNHDA and CDR2 SQIVND (reference sequence). V was clipped by 6 bases and J by 6 bases; unmatched bases: 6. The CDR3 is 14 amino acids. The DNA for the CDR3 is TGTGCCAGTAGGCCACCGGGACAGGGAAACATTCAGTACTTC. Protein product: CASRPPGQGNIQYF.

The V gene is TRBV11-2, the J gene TRBJ2-1; the match to TRBD2 covers 10 bases. This CDR3 region has 16 residues. Germline trimming cut 6 bases from V and 7 bases from J; bases unmatched to any gene: 12. Germline-derived CDR1 and CDR2 are SGHAT and FQNNGV. The CDR3 DNA reads as TGTGCCAGCAGTGCTCCGGGACTAGCGAAAAATAATGAGCAGTTCTTC. Its translation: CASSAPGLAKNNEQFF. The whole variable domain, filled in from reference TRBV11-2 and TRBJ2-1, reads EAGVAQSPRYKIIEKRQSVAFWCNPISGHATLYWYQQILGQGPKLLIQFQNNGVVDDSQLPKDRFSAERLKGVDSTLKIQPAKLEDSAVYLCASSAPGLAKNNEQFFGPGTRLTVL.

The table lists this clone with a few counts. This chain uses TRBV11-2 with TRBJ2-7, with a tentative D call TRBD1 (5 bases). V gave up 2 bases and J gave up 3 bases, with 5 bases separating them. CDR3 size: 12 residues. Germline CDR1 and CDR2: SGHAT and FQNNGV. The CDR3 DNA follows: TGTGCCAGCAGCTTAACAGGCTACGAGCAGTACTTC. Translating it yields CASSLTGYEQYF. Full variable domain (outside the CDR3, taken from reference TRBV11-2 and TRBJ2-7): EAGVAQSPRYKIIEKRQSVAFWCNPISGHATLYWYQQILGQGPKLLIQFQNNGVVDDSQLPKDRFSAERLKGVDSTLKIQPAKLEDSAVYLCASSLTGYEQYFGPGTRLTVT.